A selection of T cell receptor beta chains follows, all from one sample in a study of T cell changes during pregnancy in multiple sclerosis. Here immunoSEQ multiplex PCR was the method, and the copy in TCRdb shows in-frame clones only, minus some. The sample records about 64,000 clones, roughly 89% being singletons. Sequencing used peripheral blood, obtained in the second trimester of pregnancy. The origin of the receptors is a female donor with multiple sclerosis, enrolled in a pregnancy study. CDR3s include the opening cysteine and the closing phenylalanine or tryptophan.

TRBV5-1,TRBJ2-3,CASSPRGVGTDTQYF
TRBV29-1,TRBJ1-3,CSVDAPGNTIYF
TRBV6-4,TRBJ2-1,CASSDSGLAANEQFF
TRBV10-1,TRBJ2-7,CASSEGLAGGYEQYF
TRBV7-9,TRBJ2-3,CASSPNSGPSTDTQYF
TRBV5-5,TRBJ1-4,CASSLVTRGSDEKLFF
TRBV6-5,TRBJ1-3,CASSYSGQGSGNTIYF
TRBV11-2,TRBJ2-1,CASSYQTSSYNEQFF
TRBV5-1,TRBJ2-1,CASSLGLAGHNEQFF
TRBV10-3,TRBJ2-1,CAISDAQGALNEQFF
TRBV7-9,TRBJ2-7,CASSLSGGEYEQYF
TRBV4-1,TRBJ2-3,CASSQTGAARTDTQYF
TRBV25-1,TRBJ2-3,CASSLAAPGGDTQYF
TRBV11-2,TRBJ2-5,CASSFFPRYSQETQYF
TRBV6-1,TRBJ1-2,CASSILGGDWYGYTF
TRBV19,TRBJ1-5,CASSIRQGSQPQHF
TRBV7-5,TRBJ2-7,CVRPRYTTREYF
TRBV6-6,TRBJ2-5,CASNRLAGVLETQYF
TRBV9,TRBJ1-1,CASSVGGRTEAFF
TRBV6-6,TRBJ2-1,CASSKDLGPSYNEQFF
TRBV6-5,TRBJ1-1,CASSRRGGGTEAFF
TRBV30,TRBJ2-5,CAWSVGDIGTQYF
TRBV6-5,TRBJ1-1,CASSYTSSNTEAFF
TRBV29-1,TRBJ2-1,CSVEDPGTGAYNEQFF
TRBV9,TRBJ2-1,CASSVGLAESSYNEQFF
TRBV6-1,TRBJ2-1,CASSDAVETSPNEQFF
TRBV6-5,TRBJ1-5,CASSPRDRENQPQHF
TRBV11-2,TRBJ2-4,CASSHISDILAKNIQYF
TRBV5-4,TRBJ2-2,CASSASGTSGRHTGELFF
TRBV30,TRBJ2-5,CAWRRENLEAETQYF
TRBV2,TRBJ2-3,CASTVRAGPTDTQYF
TRBV7-2,TRBJ2-3,CASSSSGTSADTQYF
TRBV7-9,TRBJ1-1,CASSLQRDTEAFF
TRBV30,TRBJ1-3,CAWSVRWDRNSGNTIYF
TRBV6-5,TRBJ2-1,CASSFVAGGNEQFF
TRBV5-1,TRBJ2-1,CASSLAGQGGYNEQFF
TRBV11-2,TRBJ2-7,CASSLGGTGTYEQYF
TRBV9,TRBJ2-1,CASSVGQGGNEQFF
TRBV6-1,TRBJ1-3,CASSEVRGRGGNTIYF
TRBV27,TRBJ1-5,CASRVRDRGTNQPQHF
TRBV7-9,TRBJ2-1,CASSSGLWGGTYNEQFF
TRBV19,TRBJ2-7,CASSTYWGQGYEQYF
TRBV6-1,TRBJ1-1,CASSLRERPGTEAFF
TRBV18,TRBJ2-5,CASSLRGVQETQYF
TRBV30,TRBJ2-1,CAWTSGRRIGPSRGYNEQFF
TRBV19,TRBJ1-5,CASSFQGGTQPQHF
TRBV7-9,TRBJ2-3,CASSPPGLAGVTDTQYF
TRBV12-5,TRBJ1-1,CASGLNLWNTEAFF
TRBV28,TRBJ2-2,CASSVTSANTGELFF
TRBV19,TRBJ2-7,CASSISGRAAEQYF
TRBV9,TRBJ2-1,CASSGLAGGSYNEQFF
TRBV7-8,TRBJ2-7,CASSLAAGNSYEQYF
TRBV30,TRBJ2-1,CAWRAYNEQFF
TRBV13,TRBJ2-1,CASSLRGSGRSPDNEQFF